A single T cell receptor beta chain is shown here with its context. Authors' data handling: Nucleated cell number was recorded as an estimate derived from reference gene primer amplification. Produced via immunoSEQ multiplex PCR; TCRdb's table is partial and in-frame only. V and J calls and clone size are those listed in that table; D and trimming were worked out from the DNA. The data show 70,000 to 90,000 clones, around 84% seen once. Germline CDR1 reads SGHRS; CDR2 reads YFSETQ. Trimming removed 2 bases at V and 2 bases at J, with 9 bases between. The CDR3 loop spans 14 amino acids. These data belong to a study of blood T cell repertoires in COVID-19. On the study more broadly: Acute-phase and convalescent COVID-19 samples originated in the United States, Italy and Spain. T cells, B-cell-depleted T cells, or PBMCs supplied cDNA or gDNA.

The clonotype comes from a man older than 75 with active or convalescent COVID-19. Sequencing was carried out using peripheral blood. The V and J genes are TRBV5-1 and TRBJ2-3, with D maybe TRBD2 (5 bases). This CDR3 reads CASSFTRDTDTQYF. Here the CDR3 DNA reads TGCGCCAGCAGCTTCACTAGAGACACAGATACGCAGTATTTT. The variable domain in full, completed from reference TRBV5-1 and TRBJ2-3, reads KAGVTQTPRYLIKTRGQQVTLSCSPISGHRSVSWYQQTPGQGLQFLFEYFSETQRNKGNFPGRFSGRQFSNSRSEMNVSTLELGDSALYLCASSFTRDTDTQYFGPGTRLTVL.